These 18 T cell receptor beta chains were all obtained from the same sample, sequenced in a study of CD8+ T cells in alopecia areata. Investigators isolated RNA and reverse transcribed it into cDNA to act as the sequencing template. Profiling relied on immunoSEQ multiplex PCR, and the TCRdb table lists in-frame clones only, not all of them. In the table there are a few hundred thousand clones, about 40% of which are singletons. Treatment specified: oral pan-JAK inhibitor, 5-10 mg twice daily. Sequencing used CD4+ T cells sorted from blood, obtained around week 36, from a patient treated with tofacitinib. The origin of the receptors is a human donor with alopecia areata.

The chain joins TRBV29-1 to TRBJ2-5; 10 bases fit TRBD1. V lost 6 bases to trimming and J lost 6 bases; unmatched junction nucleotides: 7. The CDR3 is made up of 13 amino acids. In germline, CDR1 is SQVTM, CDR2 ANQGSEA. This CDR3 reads CSVETGGSQTQYF. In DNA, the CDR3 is TGCAGCGTAGAGACAGGGGGCTCACAGACCCAGTACTTC.

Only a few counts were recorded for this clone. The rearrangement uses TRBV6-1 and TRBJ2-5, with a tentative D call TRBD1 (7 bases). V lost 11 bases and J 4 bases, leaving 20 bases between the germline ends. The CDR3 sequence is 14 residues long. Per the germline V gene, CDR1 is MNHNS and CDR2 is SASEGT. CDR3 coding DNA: TGTGCCGGCGGGGCCGGGACAGCAAGAGAGACCCAGTACTTC. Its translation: CAGGAGTARETQYF.

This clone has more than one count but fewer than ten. DNA of the CDR3: TGTGCCAGCAGTACGGCAGACAGTAACTATGGCTACACCTTC. Its protein product is CASSTADSNYGYTF. The chain links TRBV6-5 to TRBJ1-2, with D possibly being TRBD1 (5 bases). CDR1 is MNHEY, CDR2 SVGAGI, per germline. CDR3 size: 14 residues. The V and J ends lost 5 bases and 1 base respectively, with 11 bases between them.

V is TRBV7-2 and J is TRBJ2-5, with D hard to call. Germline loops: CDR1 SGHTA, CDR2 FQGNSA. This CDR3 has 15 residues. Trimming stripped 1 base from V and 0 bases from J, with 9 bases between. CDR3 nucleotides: TGTGCCAGCAGCTTAGGCGTCAGCCACCAAGAGACCCAGTACTTC. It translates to CASSLGVSHQETQYF.

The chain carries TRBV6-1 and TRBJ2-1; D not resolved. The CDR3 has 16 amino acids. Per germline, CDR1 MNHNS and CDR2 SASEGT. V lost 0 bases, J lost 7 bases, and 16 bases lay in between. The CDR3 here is CASSEALLRILNEQFF. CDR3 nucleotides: TGTGCCAGCAGTGAAGCGCTTCTGCGGATCCTTAATGAGCAGTTCTTC.

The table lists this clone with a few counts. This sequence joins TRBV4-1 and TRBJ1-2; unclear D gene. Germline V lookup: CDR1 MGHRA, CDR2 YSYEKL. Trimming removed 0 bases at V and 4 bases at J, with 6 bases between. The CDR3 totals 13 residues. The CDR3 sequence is CASSQEAVYGYTF. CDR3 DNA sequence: TGCGCCAGCAGCCAAGAGGCCGTCTATGGCTACACCTTC.

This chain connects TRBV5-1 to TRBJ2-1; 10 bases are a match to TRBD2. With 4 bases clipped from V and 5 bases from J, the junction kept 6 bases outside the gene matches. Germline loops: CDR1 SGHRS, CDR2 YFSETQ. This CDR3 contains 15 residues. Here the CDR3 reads CASSRTSGSNNEQFF. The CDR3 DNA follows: TGCGCCAGCAGCAGGACTAGCGGATCTAACAATGAGCAGTTCTTC. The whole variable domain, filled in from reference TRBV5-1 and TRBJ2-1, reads KAGVTQTPRYLIKTRGQQVTLSCSPISGHRSVSWYQQTPGQGLQFLFEYFSETQRNKGNFPGRFSGRQFSNSRSEMNVSTLELGDSALYLCASSRTSGSNNEQFFGPGTRLTVL.

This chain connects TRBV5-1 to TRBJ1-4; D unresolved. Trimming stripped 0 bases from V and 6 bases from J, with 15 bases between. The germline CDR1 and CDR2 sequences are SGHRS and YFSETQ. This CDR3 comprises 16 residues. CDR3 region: CASSLAAQGWDEKLFF. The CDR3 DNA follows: TGCGCCAGCAGCTTGGCTGCGCAAGGTTGGGATGAAAAACTGTTTTTT.

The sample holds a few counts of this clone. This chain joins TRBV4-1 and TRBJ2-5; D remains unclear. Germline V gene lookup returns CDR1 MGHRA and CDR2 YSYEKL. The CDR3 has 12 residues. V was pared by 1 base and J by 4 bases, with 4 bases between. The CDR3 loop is CASSQGGETQYF. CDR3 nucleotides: TGCGCCAGCAGCCAAGGAGGAGAGACCCAGTACTTC.

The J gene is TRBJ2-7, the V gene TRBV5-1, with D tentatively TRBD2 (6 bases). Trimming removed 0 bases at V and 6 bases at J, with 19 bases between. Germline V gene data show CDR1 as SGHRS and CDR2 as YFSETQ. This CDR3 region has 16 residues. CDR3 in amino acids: CASSLGLPGVASEQYF. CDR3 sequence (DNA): TGCGCCAGCAGCTTGGGCCTACCGGGAGTAGCGAGCGAGCAGTACTTC.

CDR3 bases: TGTGCCAGCAGCTTCTTTCGAGGGAGTACGGCAGATACGCAGTATTTT. Protein sequence: CASSFFRGSTADTQYF. J is TRBJ2-3 and V is TRBV7-9, with a weak D call TRBD2 (5 bases). Trimming shortened V by 3 bases and J by 4 bases, and 17 bases separated the two germline ends. CDR3 length equals 16 residues. The germline gives CDR1 SEHNR, CDR2 FQNEAQ (reference sequence).

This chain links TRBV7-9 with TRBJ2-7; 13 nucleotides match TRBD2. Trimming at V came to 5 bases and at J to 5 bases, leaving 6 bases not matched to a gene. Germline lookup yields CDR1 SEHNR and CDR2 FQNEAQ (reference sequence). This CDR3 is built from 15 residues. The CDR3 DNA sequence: TGTGCCAGCAGCCCTGGACTAGCGGGAGCCCACGAGCAGTACTTC. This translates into CASSPGLAGAHEQYF.

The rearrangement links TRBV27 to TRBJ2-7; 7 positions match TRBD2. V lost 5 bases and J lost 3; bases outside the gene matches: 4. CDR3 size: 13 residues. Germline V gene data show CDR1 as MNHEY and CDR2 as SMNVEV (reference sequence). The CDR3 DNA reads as TGTGCCAGCAGTCTCGAGCGGGGCTACGAGCAGTACTTC. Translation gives CASSLERGYEQYF.

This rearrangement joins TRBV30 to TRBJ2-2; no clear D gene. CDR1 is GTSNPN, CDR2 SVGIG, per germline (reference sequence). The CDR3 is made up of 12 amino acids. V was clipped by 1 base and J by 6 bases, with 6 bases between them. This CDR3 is CAWSEVAGELFF. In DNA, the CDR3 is TGTGCCTGGAGTGAAGTGGCCGGGGAGCTGTTTTTT.

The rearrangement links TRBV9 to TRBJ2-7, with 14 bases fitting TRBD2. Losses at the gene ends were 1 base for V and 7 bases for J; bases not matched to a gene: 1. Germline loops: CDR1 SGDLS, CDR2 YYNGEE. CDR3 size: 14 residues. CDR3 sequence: CASSVRTSGGEQYF. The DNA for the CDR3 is TGTGCCAGCAGCGTAAGGACTAGCGGGGGGGAGCAGTACTTC.

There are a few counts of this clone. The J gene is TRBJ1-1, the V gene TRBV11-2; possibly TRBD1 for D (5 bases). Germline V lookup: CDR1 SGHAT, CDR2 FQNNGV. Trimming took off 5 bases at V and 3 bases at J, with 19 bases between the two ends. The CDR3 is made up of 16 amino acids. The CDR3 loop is CASSPLRAGRDTEAFF. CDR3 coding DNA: TGTGCCAGCAGCCCACTTAGGGCAGGGAGGGACACTGAAGCTTTCTTT.

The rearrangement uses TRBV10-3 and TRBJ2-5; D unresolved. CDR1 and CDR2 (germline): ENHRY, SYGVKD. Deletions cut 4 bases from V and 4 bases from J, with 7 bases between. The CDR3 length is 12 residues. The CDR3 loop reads CAISAGRETQYF. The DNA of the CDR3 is TGTGCCATCAGTGCGGGCCGAGAGACCCAGTACTTC.

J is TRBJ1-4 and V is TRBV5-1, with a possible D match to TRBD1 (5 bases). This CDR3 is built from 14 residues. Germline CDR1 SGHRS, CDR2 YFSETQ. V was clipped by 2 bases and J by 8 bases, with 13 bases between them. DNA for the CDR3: TGCGCCAGCAGCTTTGGGACGGGGCGAGAAAAACTGTTTTTT. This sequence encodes CASSFGTGREKLFF.